These 4 T cell receptor beta chains were sequenced from one sample in a study of identical twins. TCRdb redid the calling of the 5' RACE reads with MiXCR, one entry per CDR3 protein. The data show approximately 630,000 distinct CDR3 sequences, just over 7% seen once. These data were also reused for a study on yellow fever vaccine responses in identical twins.

The sequenced sample consisted of PBMCs. These receptors came from a woman under 30 in good health.

This clonotype turned up a few times. CDR3 protein: CASSQAGYNEQFF. The CDR3 DNA is TGCGCCAGCAGCCAAGCTGGCTACAATGAGCAGTTCTTC. V and J are TRBV4-1 and TRBJ2-1; the D is unclear. CDR1 is MGHRA, CDR2 YSYEKL, per germline. The ends were cut back, 1 base at V and 3 bases at J, with 4 bases in the middle. The CDR3 spans 13 residues.

The V and J genes are TRBV20-1 and TRBJ2-7, with a possible D match to TRBD1 (6 bases). This CDR3 is 15 amino acids long. Trimming removed 2 bases at V and 4 bases at J, with 18 bases between. Germline assignment: CDR1 DFQATT and CDR2 SNEGSKA (reference sequence). CDR3 in DNA: TGCAGTGCTAGACCCGGGACATCGAGGCCTTACGAGCAGTACGTC. Translation gives CSARPGTSRPYEQYV.

The gene calls are TRBV28 and TRBJ2-3, with a weak D call TRBD2 (5 bases). The CDR3 has 15 residues. V lost 3 bases and J 5 bases, leaving 15 bases between the germline ends. The V gene's germline CDR1 is MDHEN and CDR2 SYDVKM. Here the CDR3 reads CASSLWGAVGDTQYF. The DNA for the CDR3 is TGTGCCAGCAGTTTGTGGGGAGCCGTTGGAGATACGCAGTATTTT.

The CDR3: CRRASRDRDDGYTF. CDR3 DNA: TGCAGGAGGGCTTCGAGGGACAGGGACGATGGCTACACCTTC. V and J are TRBV29-1 and TRBJ1-2, with 9 bases matching TRBD1. CDR3 length: 14 amino acids. The germline gives CDR1 SQVTM, CDR2 ANQGSEA.